The entry that follows covers one TCR beta chain sequence. The data are from a study of CD8 T cells in Susac syndrome. Sequencing of TCR beta was performed on blood CD8+ and CD4+ T cells. RNA, at roughly 0.45 to 1 ug, was reverse transcribed with random hexamers. By means of immunoSEQ multiplex PCR, TCR beta CDR3 spanning 54 Vbeta and 13 Jbeta underwent amplification. TCRdb re-called the immunoSEQ multiplex PCR reads through MiXCR, storing one row per CDR3 protein. The sample lists roughly 130,000 distinct CDR3 sequences, 90% to 95% occurring once. CDR3 length equals 16 residues. Trimming left V 5 bases short and J 4 bases short, with 19 bases between. CDR1 and CDR2 from the germline V gene are LNHDA and SQIVND (reference sequence).

The gene calls are TRBV19 and TRBJ2-3; the D is unclear. The sample comprised CD4+ T cells from PBMCs. The origin of this receptor is a human donor in good health. CDR3 DNA: TGTGCCAGTAGTCCCCAGATGGCCCCAGCGCCAGATACGCAGTATTTT. Protein: CASSPQMAPAPDTQYF.